This TCR beta chain was captured by sequencing in a study of regulatory T cells in long-lasting Graves disease listed by TCRdb under 2021. As for the study more broadly: Persistent Graves' disease meant more than 5 years of antithyroid drug treatment with TSH receptor autoantibodies that stayed positive. Patients with persistent Graves' disease were compared with patients with newly diagnosed Graves' disease using TCR sequencing and RNA sequencing of peripheral blood. The study was registered as a clinical trial and conducted in China. A total of 33 samples were covered by TCR sequencing, comprising about 13 persistent and roughly 20 newly diagnosed Graves' disease patients. Persistent Graves' disease patients in the clinical cohort had taken antithyroid drugs for 9 to 11 years on average.

Receptor libraries were prepared by multiplex PCR. The listed sequencing device is Illumina HiSeq 4000. To build TCR beta libraries, CDR3 regions were amplified by Arm-PCR using iRepertoire HTBI primers. Gel purification was performed on PCR products prior to sequencing. On the study's bioinformatics: Gene usage analysis of CDR3 amino acid clonotypes used the roughly 60 TRBV and some 15 TRBJ segments found across samples. COPE and FqMerger were used to merge filtered high-quality paired reads into contigs. Contigs were aligned with BLAST to IMGT TRBV, TRBD and TRBJ reference genes, and CDR3 was defined per IMGT. Highly expanded clones were defined as clonotypes with a frequency above 0.1%. Shannon entropy served as the measure of repertoire diversity, while the Gini coefficient captured V-J evenness. A clonotype was considered public if more than one individual shared it. In TCRdb, the public reads were trimmed at Q25 with fastp and aligned with MiXCR, with productive beta chains retained. Each entry merges the rows of one CDR3 protein and shows their most common DNA and genes. Clone size and V and J calls follow TCRdb, not the original study. The sample table shows roughly 300,000 distinct CDR3 sequences, and 22% are seen once. The top ten constitute more than 50% of the sample.

Per the germline V gene (reference sequence), SGHKS is the CDR1 and YYEKEE is the CDR2. The CDR3 contains 14 residues, cysteine and phenylalanine counted. Kept here is only the CDR3 DNA, which spans 42 bases and is read in frame from base 1. Ends trimmed: V by 6 bases, J by 0 bases; bases unmatched to a gene: 6. The time point label of this sample denotes: persistent/refractory GD, antithyroid drugs over 5 years with positive TRAb. RNA was extracted from PBMCs in TRIzol for both TCR sequencing and RNA sequencing. Graves' disease was diagnosed according to American Thyroid Association guidelines. Recruitment of patients was carried out at an endocrinology department in Xi'an, China. Each patient gave approximately 9.7 milliliters of peripheral blood, collected in an EDTA anticoagulant tube. Ficoll Paque Plus density gradient separation was used to isolate PBMCs, and no further T cell sorting was performed. An Agilent 2100 Bioanalyzer and agarose gel were used to check RNA quality, and a NanoDrop 2000 was used to measure RNA concentration.

Beyond this particular receptor, the publication reports: Only the TCR beta chain was sequenced and analyzed. Preferential use of TRBV28, TRBJ1-2 and TRBJ2-5 was observed in persistent disease, whereas TRBV20-1 and TRBJ2-1 were favored in newly diagnosed disease. The study examined only peripheral blood because the primary lesion, thyroid tissue, could not be accessed. Compared with newly diagnosed patients, persistent Graves' disease patients had lower TCR Shannon entropy and fewer highly expanded clones, which suggests clonal expansion. As a limitation, the authors acknowledged that the small sample size may reduce accuracy. Patients with persistent disease shared more public clonotypes (around 2,700) than newly diagnosed patients did (966).

This clonotype was recorded at least ten times. Its antigen remains unidentified. Per-nucleotide qualities are absent, and no much larger clonotype sits a single base away. The V and J segments used are TRBV5-5 and TRBJ2-7, with 7 junctional bases fitting TRBD1. The sequence derives from a female donor with Graves disease. This material consisted of peripheral blood mononuclear cells (PBMCs), taken when the disease was refractory, from a patient treated with antithyroid drugs. The CDR3 protein sequence reads: CASTLRGNSYEQYF. The DNA sequence is as follows: TGTGCCAGCACCCTCAGGGGGAACTCCTACGAGCAGTACTTC.